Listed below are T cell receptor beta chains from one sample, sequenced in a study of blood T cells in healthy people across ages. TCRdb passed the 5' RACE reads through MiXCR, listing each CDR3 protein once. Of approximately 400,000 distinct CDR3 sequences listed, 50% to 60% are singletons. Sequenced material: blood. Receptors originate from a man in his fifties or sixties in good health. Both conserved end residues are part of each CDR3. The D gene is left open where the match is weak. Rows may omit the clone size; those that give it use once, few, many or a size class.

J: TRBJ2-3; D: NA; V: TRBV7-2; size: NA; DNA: TGTGCCAGCAGCTTTGATCCGGCCCGCACAGATACGCAGTATTTT; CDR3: CASSFDPARTDTQYF
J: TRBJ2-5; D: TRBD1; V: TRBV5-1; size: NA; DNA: TGCGCCAGCAGCTTGGACAGGGGTCGTCTTAGGGAAGAGACCCAGTACTTC; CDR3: CASSLDRGRLREETQYF
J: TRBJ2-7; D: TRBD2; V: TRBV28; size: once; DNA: TGTGCCAGCAGAGGGACTAGCGGGAGAGTACGGGAGCAGTACTTC; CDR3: CASRGTSGRVREQYF
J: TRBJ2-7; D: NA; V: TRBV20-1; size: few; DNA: TGCAGTGCAGGGGGGGAAGCGGGACCCTCCTACGAGCAGTACTTC; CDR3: CSAGGEAGPSYEQYF
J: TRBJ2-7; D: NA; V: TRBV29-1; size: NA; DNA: TGCAGCGTTGAAGTGGCCAGCTACGAGCAGTACTTC; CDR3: CSVEVASYEQYF
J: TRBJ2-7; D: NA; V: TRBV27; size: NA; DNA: TGTGCCAGCAGACGCGGGGCTCTGGGATCCTACGAGCAGTACTTC; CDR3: CASRRGALGSYEQYF
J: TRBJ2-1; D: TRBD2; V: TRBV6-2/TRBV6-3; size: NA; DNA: TGTGCCAGCAGTTCCCCGACTAGCGGGTACTCCAATGAGCAGTTCTTC; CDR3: CASSSPTSGYSNEQFF
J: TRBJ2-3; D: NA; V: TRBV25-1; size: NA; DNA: TGTGCCAGCAGTGGGGCAGGAATTAGCACAGATACGCAGTATTTT; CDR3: CASSGAGISTDTQYF
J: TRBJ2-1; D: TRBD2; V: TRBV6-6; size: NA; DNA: TGTGCCAGCAGGGTCCTGACTAGCGGGAGCTCTTACAATGAGCAGTTCTTC; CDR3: CASRVLTSGSSYNEQFF
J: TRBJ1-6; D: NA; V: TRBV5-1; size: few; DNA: TGCGCCAGCAGCGGGGGAGTGGATTCACCCCTCCACTTT; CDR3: CASSGGVDSPLHF
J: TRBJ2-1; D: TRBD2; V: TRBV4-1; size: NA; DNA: TGCGCCAGCAGCCAAGGAGGCGGCGGACTAGCGAACAATGAGCAGTTCTTC; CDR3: CASSQGGGGLANNEQFF
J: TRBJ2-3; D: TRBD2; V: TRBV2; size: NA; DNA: TGTGCCAGCAGTGATGCGGTAGCGGGGGCTTTAGATACGCAGTATTTT; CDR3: CASSDAVAGALDTQYF
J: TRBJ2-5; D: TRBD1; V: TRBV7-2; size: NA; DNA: TGTGCCAGCAGCTTGATCTTGGGACAGGGTGAGACCCAGTACTTC; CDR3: CASSLILGQGETQYF
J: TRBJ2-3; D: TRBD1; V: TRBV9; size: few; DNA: TGTGCCAGCAGCGTAACCGGGGGGGACAGGGGTGGAGATACGCAGTATTTT; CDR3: CASSVTGGDRGGDTQYF
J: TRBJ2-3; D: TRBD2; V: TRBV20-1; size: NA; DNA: TGCAGTGCTCCACGACTAGCGGGGAGGACAGATACGCAGTATTTT; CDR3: CSAPRLAGRTDTQYF
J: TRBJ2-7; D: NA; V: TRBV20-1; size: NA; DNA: TGCAGTGCTAGGGCAGCCCCGGGTCCTGTTTACGAGCAGTACTTC; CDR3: CSARAAPGPVYEQYF
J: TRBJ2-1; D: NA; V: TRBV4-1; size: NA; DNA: TGCGCCAGCAGCCAAACACAAGGGAATGAGCAGTTCTTC; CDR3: CASSQTQGNEQFF
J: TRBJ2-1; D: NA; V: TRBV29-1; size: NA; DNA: TGCAGTGTTGACGGCTCGAGCTCCTACAATGAGCAGTTCTTC; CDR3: CSVDGSSSYNEQFF
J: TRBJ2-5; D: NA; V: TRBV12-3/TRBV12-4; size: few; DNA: TGTGCCAGCACCCTCCGGGAGAACCAAGAGACCCAGTACTTC; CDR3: CASTLRENQETQYF
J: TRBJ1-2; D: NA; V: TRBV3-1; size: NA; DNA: TGTGCCAGCAGCCAAGATGGGAGGGCAGGTGGCTACACCTTC; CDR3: CASSQDGRAGGYTF
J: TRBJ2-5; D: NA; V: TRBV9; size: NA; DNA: TGTGCCAGCAGCGTAGTTGCGGGACCCTACAATGAGCAGTACTTC; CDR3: CASSVVAGPYNEQYF
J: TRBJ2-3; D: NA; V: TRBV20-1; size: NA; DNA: TGCAGTGCCCCTCAGAGCCTAGACACAGATACGCAGTATTTT; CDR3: CSAPQSLDTDTQYF
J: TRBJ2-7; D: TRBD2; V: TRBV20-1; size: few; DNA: TGCAGTGCTGGCGGACTAGCGGGAGGGCCGGGCGAGCAGTACTTC; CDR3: CSAGGLAGGPGEQYF
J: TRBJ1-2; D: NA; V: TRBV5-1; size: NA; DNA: TGCGCCAGCAGCCCGGACAGCTACTATGGCTACACCTTC; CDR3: CASSPDSYYGYTF
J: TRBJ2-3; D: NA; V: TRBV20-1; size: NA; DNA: TGCAGTGCTAGAGGCGACCTGGATGGAACGCAGTATTTT; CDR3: CSARGDLDGTQYF
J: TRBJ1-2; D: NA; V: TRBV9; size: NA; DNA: TGTGCCAGCAGCGTCCCAGGGCTGGGGGGCTACACCTTC; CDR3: CASSVPGLGGYTF
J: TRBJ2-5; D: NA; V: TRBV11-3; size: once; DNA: TGTGCCAGCAGCTCTCCACCTCAAGAGACCCAGTACTTC; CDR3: CASSSPPQETQYF